This TCR beta chain was sequenced during a study of neurological immune-mediated disorders (dated by TCRdb to the late 2010s). Concerning the study at large: Among the 34 multiple sclerosis patients, relapsing-remitting MS accounted for 31 and secondary progressive MS accounted for 3. The study compared peripheral blood TCR-beta repertoires of HTLV-I-associated myelopathy (HAM/TSP) patients, multiple sclerosis patients and healthy controls using UMI-based sequencing. The approximately 98 TCR-beta libraries included longitudinal samples, technical triplicates and paired sorted CD4+ and CD8+ T-cell subsets alongside PBMC samples. The cohort included around 70 subjects: roughly 14 with HAM/TSP, about 34 with multiple sclerosis, and around 20 healthy controls.

Here is what the overall study found, with its caveats: TCR clonal expansion was highest in HAM/TSP patients and lowest in MS patients, with MS patients falling below even healthy controls. No identical CDR3 amino acid sequences were found to be shared among expanded clones across subjects, suggesting that TCR-beta repertoires were private in all groups. The MS cluster showed no association with clinical or MRI features, and the authors stated that larger cohorts are needed. In phylogenetic analysis, the repertoires of 18 of 34 MS patients grouped into a cluster of related CDR3 sequences, which suggests a possible signature at the repertoire level.

TCR libraries for sorted subsets were made from 1 million sorted CD4+ or CD8+ T cells. Multiple sclerosis patients were enrolled in a US clinical protocol evaluating disease progression by magnetic resonance imaging. PBMCs were separated from peripheral blood using Ficoll-Hypaque density gradient centrifugation and then cryopreserved in liquid nitrogen. The study also sequenced paired sorted CD4+ and CD8+ subsets from healthy controls, HAM/TSP patients and MS patients. In its sample, this clonotype was seen many times. Its antigen is currently not known. Per-base qualities were not stored, and no clone one base away is much larger. The germline V gene encodes CDR1 DFQATT and CDR2 SNEGSKA (reference sequence). The CDR3 runs 13 amino acids, cysteine and phenylalanine included. The only DNA kept is the CDR3, 39 bases in frame from the first base. The junction carries 9 bases between V and J, which are trimmed by 4 bases and 0 bases respectively.

cDNA was synthesized by template-switch 5'RACE using a primer with a 10-nucleotide random unique molecular identifier that tagged each TCR transcript. Over 180 million TCR-beta sequences, covering 15-18 subjects, were produced in each sequencing run. The RNeasy kit was used to extract total RNA. The KAPA Real-time Library Amplification kit was used to amplify TCR-beta VDJ regions with primers for the TCR constant region and the 5'RACE anchor. A first PCR added sample indexes and Illumina adaptors, after which a second PCR increased the library yield. After Ampure bead purification, the roughly 650 bp TCR product was size-selected on a 2% E-gel SizeSelection system. Before pooling, library quality was assessed on a Bioanalyzer, concentration was determined with Qubit, and library quantification was performed with the Kapa Library Quantification kit. An Illumina HiSeq 2500 sequenced the libraries paired-end 2 x 150 bp. To increase sequence diversity, about 24-32% phiX was spiked into each library pool. On the study's bioinformatics: The quality-filtered reads were processed with the UMI-based MiGEC pipeline, whose error correction step removed more than 80% of the raw TCR sequences. IMGT germline references were used for alignment of VDJ genes, and clonotypes were defined by a unique CDR3 amino acid sequence together with V-J genes. Clonal expansion, Shannon diversity and CDR3 relatedness (CalcPairwiseDistances, ClusterSamples) were evaluated with VDJtools, and phylogenetic trees were built with CLCbio workbench. A clone was classed as expanded if it had 8 or more unique UMIs, a cutoff based on coefficient-of-variation modelling across technical triplicates. In TCRdb, the public reads were trimmed at Q25 with fastp and aligned with MiXCR, with productive beta chains retained. Identical CDR3 proteins give one entry, which carries the most common genes and DNA. The V and J calls come from TCRdb's annotation, not from the publication. In this sample the table shows some 22,000 distinct CDR3 sequences, roughly 17% of which occur a single time. The leading ten clones occupy less than 9.5% of the sample.

The clonotype was recovered from a woman between 18 and 29 years old with multiple sclerosis. The sample taken for sequencing was CD8+ T cells from blood. In this chain, TRBV20-1 is recombined with TRBJ2-5, with a tentative D gene TRBD1 over 5 matching bases. CDR3 sequence: CSATRADQETQYF. The DNA sequence reads TGCAGTGCTACCAGGGCCGACCAAGAGACCCAGTACTTC.